This T cell receptor beta chain was obtained from a study of shared clonotypes between healthy human individuals. Study in general: With ages of 18 to 49, the donors were a couple of women and a few men. Study outcomes and limitations: Estimated clonotype richness was generally higher in naive than memory subsets. Some naive CD4 clonotypes, roughly 4.7%, turned up in common across four donors.

As to this clone: Its specificity is not known.

Some clones are missing from TCRdb's copy, which holds only in-frame ones; the method was immunoSEQ multiplex PCR. The sample comprises millions of clones, roughly 94% of which are singletons, and 0.85% to 1.3% rests with the top ten. Trimming took 0 bases from V and 1 from J, leaving 8 bases between them. Germline CDR1 reads PRHDT; CDR2 reads FYEKMQ (reference sequence). This CDR3 is 15 amino acids long. The naive CD8 population came from CD45RO-negative cells selected for CCR7, without terminally differentiated effector memory CD45RA+ cells. V and J are TRBV13 and TRBJ2-3, with D maybe TRBD2 (7 bases). What was sequenced was naive CD8+ T cells sorted from blood. This sequence originates from a man younger than 35 in good health. Here the CDR3 reads CASSLGGGGTDTQYF. The CDR3 nucleotides read TGTGCCAGCAGCTTAGGAGGGGGGGGCACAGATACGCAGTATTTT.